Described below is a single T cell receptor beta chain sequence and its context. In the original processing: The assay estimated nucleated cells by amplifying reference gene primers. Measured with immunoSEQ multiplex PCR; TCRdb has only the in-frame clones, and not every one. V and J calls and clone size are given by that table; D and trimming were obtained from the DNA. The sample lists under 200,000 clones, 80% to 90% seen once, with under 7% in the top ten. This record belongs to a study of blood T cell repertoires in COVID-19. Across the whole study: COVID-19 samples from acute and convalescent phases originated in the United States, Italy and Spain. T cells, B-cell-depleted T cells, or PBMCs supplied cDNA or gDNA.

Per germline, CDR1 LGHNA and CDR2 YSLEER. The CDR3 runs to 15 residues. Trimming shortened V by 4 bases and J by 9 bases, and 21 bases separated the two germline ends. Enrolled during active infection, Seattle patients were then followed longitudinally. The chain uses TRBV4-3 and TRBJ2-5, with a possible D match to TRBD2 (6 bases). This TCR came from a woman aged 50 to 60 with COVID-19, enrolled during active disease. The sequencing sample was made of peripheral blood. The DNA of the CDR3 is TGCGCCAGCAGCCTCGGGACTGGAGGGGAGTGGGCCCAGTACTTC. Translation: CASSLGTGGEWAQYF.